This passage covers 16 T cell receptor beta chains from one sample sequenced in a study of shared clonotypes between healthy human individuals. Assay: immunoSEQ multiplex PCR; the TCRdb copy retains only in-frame clones and omits some. The data show approximately 1.9 million clones, around 93% seen once. Naive CD8 cells comprised CD45RO-negative, CCR7-positively selected cells, excluding terminally differentiated effector memory CD45RA+ cells. The sample comprised naive CD8+ T cells from PBMCs. The receptors were sampled from a man aged 18-30 years in good health. Some clones in this sample may be carry-over from other donors' samples.

This sequence joins TRBV28 and TRBJ1-1; TRBD1 might be the D (5 bases). V gave up 3 bases and J gave up 3 bases, with 11 bases separating them. Germline assignment: CDR1 MDHEN and CDR2 SYDVKM. The CDR3 loop spans 14 amino acids. Written as DNA, the CDR3 is TGTGCCAGCAGTTTTGAAGGGGAGGACACTGAAGCTTTCTTT. Its protein is CASSFEGEDTEAFF.

V gene TRBV6-5 combines with J gene TRBJ2-1, with D perhaps TRBD1 or TRBD2 (5 bases each). The CDR3 is made up of 16 amino acids. Deletions cut 2 bases from V and 0 bases from J, with 11 bases between. CDR1 and CDR2 from the germline V gene are MNHEY and SVGAGI. The CDR3 DNA sequence: TGTGCCAGCAGTTACCTTTTGGGGGACTCCTACAATGAGCAGTTCTTC. Its translation: CASSYLLGDSYNEQFF.

The CDR3 bases are TGCAGCGCCGAAAGGGGAGAGGGAACCGGGGAGCTGTTTTTT. It encodes CSAERGEGTGELFF. V is TRBV29-1 and J is TRBJ2-2, with D perhaps being TRBD1 or TRBD2 (5 bases each). V was pared by 7 bases and J by 5 bases, with 17 bases between. CDR1 and CDR2 from the germline V gene are SQVTM and ANQGSEA. The CDR3 has 14 amino acids.

The chain employs TRBV9 and TRBJ1-2; D possibly corresponds to TRBD1 (6 bases). CDR3 length: 15 residues. CDR1 is SGDLS, CDR2 YYNGEE, per germline. Trimming removed 3 bases from V and 3 bases from J, with 15 bases in between. The CDR3 nucleotides are TGTGCCAGCAGCGCTGCAACAGGGCGGGACTATGGCTACACCTTC. Its protein is CASSAATGRDYGYTF. Filled out from reference TRBV9 and TRBJ1-2, the complete variable domain reads DSGVTQTPKHLITATGQRVTLRCSPRSGDLSVYWYQQSLDQGLQFLIQYYNGEERAKGNILERFSAQQFPDLHSELNLSSLELGDSALYFCASSAATGRDYGYTFGSGTRLTVV.

The chain recombines TRBV30 with TRBJ2-7; D perhaps matches TRBD2 (5 bases). There are 14 residues in the CDR3. Germline V gene sequence: CDR1 GTSNPN, CDR2 SVGIG (reference sequence). V was pared by 2 bases and J by 0 bases, with 11 bases between. This chain's CDR3 is CAWSRAVSSYEQYF. The CDR3 nucleotides read TGTGCCTGGAGTAGAGCGGTTAGCTCCTACGAGCAGTACTTC.

The V gene is TRBV5-6, the J gene TRBJ2-1; D possibly corresponds to TRBD2 (6 bases). V dropped 1 base and J dropped 2 bases, with 13 bases sitting between them. Germline CDR1 reads SGHDT; CDR2 reads YYEEEE. This CDR3 comprises 16 residues. The CDR3 DNA reads TGTGCCAGCAGCTTGATCGGCGGGGAAACCTACAATGAGCAGTTCTTC. Protein sequence: CASSLIGGETYNEQFF.

The chain joins TRBV5-1 to TRBJ2-5; 10 bases align to TRBD2. This CDR3 has 19 residues. Germline V gene data show CDR1 as SGHRS and CDR2 as YFSETQ. V gave up 8 bases and J gave up 10 bases; unmatched junction bases: 29. The CDR3 region has the DNA TGCGCCAGGGCCTGGTGCCAGACTAGCGGGTTGCCGGGGTTTGTGGACCAGTACTTC. It encodes CARAWCQTSGLPGFVDQYF.

The V and J genes are TRBV4-1 and TRBJ1-1; D is perhaps TRBD1 (6 bases). V was clipped by 3 bases and J by 7 bases, with 15 bases between them. CDR3 size: 14 residues. The germline V gene has CDR1 MGHRA and CDR2 YSYEKL. The CDR3 loop reads CASSQVDSTFEAFF. The CDR3 DNA follows: TGCGCCAGCAGCCAGGTGGACAGTACTTTTGAAGCTTTCTTT.

V gene TRBV13 combines with J gene TRBJ2-1, with D unresolved. The CDR3 totals 12 residues. With 2 bases removed from V and 10 bases from J, the gap between germline ends came to 9 bases. Germline V gene sequence: CDR1 PRHDT, CDR2 FYEKMQ (reference sequence). In DNA form, the CDR3 reads TGTGCCAGCAGCTTAACCCCACGGGAGCAGTTCTTC. Protein product: CASSLTPREQFF.

The sample holds a few counts of this clone. V usage is TRBV7-8 and J usage is TRBJ2-1; no definite D call. This CDR3 region has 15 residues. Germline V gene data show CDR1 as SGHVS and CDR2 as FQNEAQ. Trimming removed 1 base at V and 0 bases at J, with 7 bases between. Here the CDR3 reads CASSLVLSSYNEQFF. The CDR3 DNA reads TGTGCCAGCAGCTTAGTCCTGAGCTCCTACAATGAGCAGTTCTTC.

This chain connects TRBV7-6 to TRBJ2-7; D uncertain. Germline V gives CDR1 SGHVS, CDR2 FNYEAQ. The CDR3 is 14 amino acids. V shed 3 bases and J shed 2 bases, with 11 bases lying between them. CDR3 DNA: TGTGCCAGCAGCTTGGGCGTAGAGACCTACGAGCAGTACTTC. This gives the protein CASSLGVETYEQYF.

The rearrangement joins TRBV9 to TRBJ2-3, with D unresolved. The CDR3 is made up of 16 amino acids. Germline CDR1 SGDLS, CDR2 YYNGEE. The V end lost 0 bases, the J end lost 3 bases, and 14 bases lay between the germline ends. CDR3 in DNA: TGTGCCAGCAGCGTAGAAGGTGTACAGACTACAGATACGCAGTATTTT. Its translation: CASSVEGVQTTDTQYF.

The V and J genes are TRBV6-6 and TRBJ2-1; D is uncertain. Trimming took off 2 bases at V and 5 bases at J, with 10 bases between the two ends. The CDR3 has 14 amino acids. Germline V gives CDR1 MNHNY, CDR2 SVGAGI (reference sequence). CDR3: CASSYGSWDNEQFF. CDR3 in DNA: TGTGCCAGCAGTTACGGGTCGTGGGACAATGAGCAGTTCTTC.

The genes are TRBV2 and TRBJ2-5; no reliable D call. The CDR3 has 14 amino acids. Looked up from germline, CDR1 is SNHLY and CDR2 is FYNNEI. V lost 6 bases, J lost 1 base, and 12 bases lay in between. DNA for the CDR3: TGTGCCAGCAGAGCGATAGACGGCCAAGAGACCCAGTACTTC. Encoded protein: CASRAIDGQETQYF.

The rearrangement links TRBV29-1 to TRBJ2-1; D is tentatively TRBD1 or TRBD2 (5 bases each). The CDR3 loop spans 13 amino acids. The V and J ends lost 7 bases and 8 bases respectively, with 18 bases between them. From germline, CDR1 is SQVTM and CDR2 ANQGSEA. The CDR3 DNA sequence: TGCAGCGCCTGGGGGTCTCAAAAGGATGAGCAGTTCTTC. Translation gives CSAWGSQKDEQFF.

This sequence joins TRBV9 and TRBJ2-1; 11 bases map to TRBD2. Germline CDR1 and CDR2: SGDLS and YYNGEE. The trim removed 3 bases at V and 9 bases at J, leaving 8 bases unmatched. This CDR3 has 15 amino acids. The CDR3: CASSGVAGGPGEQFF. The CDR3 nucleotides read TGTGCCAGCAGCGGAGTAGCGGGAGGGCCTGGTGAGCAGTTCTTC. The complete variable domain, with remaining parts taken from reference TRBV9 and TRBJ2-1, reads DSGVTQTPKHLITATGQRVTLRCSPRSGDLSVYWYQQSLDQGLQFLIQYYNGEERAKGNILERFSAQQFPDLHSELNLSSLELGDSALYFCASSGVAGGPGEQFFGPGTRLTVL.